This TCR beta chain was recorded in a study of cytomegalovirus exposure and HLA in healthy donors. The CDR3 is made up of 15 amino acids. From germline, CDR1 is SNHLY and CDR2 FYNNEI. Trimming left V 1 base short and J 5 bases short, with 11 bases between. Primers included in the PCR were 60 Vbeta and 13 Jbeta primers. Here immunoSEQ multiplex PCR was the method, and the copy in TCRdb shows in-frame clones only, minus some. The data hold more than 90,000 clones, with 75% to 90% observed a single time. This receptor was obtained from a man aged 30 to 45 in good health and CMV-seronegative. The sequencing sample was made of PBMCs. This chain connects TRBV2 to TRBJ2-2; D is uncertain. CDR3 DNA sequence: TGTGCCAGCAGTGAAGTCGGTGCGGAGACCGGGGAGCTGTTTTTT. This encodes CASSEVGAETGELFF. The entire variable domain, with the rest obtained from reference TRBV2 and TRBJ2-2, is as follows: EPEVTQTPSHQVTQMGQEVILRCVPISNHLYFYWYRQILGQKVEFLVSFYNNEISEKSEIFDDQFSVERPDGSNFTLKIRSTKLEDSAMYFCASSEVGAETGELFFGEGSRLTVL.